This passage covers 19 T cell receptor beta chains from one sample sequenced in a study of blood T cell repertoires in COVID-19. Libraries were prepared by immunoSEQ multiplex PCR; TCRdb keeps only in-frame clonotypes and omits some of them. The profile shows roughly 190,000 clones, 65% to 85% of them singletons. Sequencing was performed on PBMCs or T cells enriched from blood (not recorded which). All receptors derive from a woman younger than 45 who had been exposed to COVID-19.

The CDR3 sequence: CASSYFAGVKYF. The CDR3 coding sequence is TGTGCCAGCAGTTACTTCGCGGGGGTGAAGTATTTT. The chain uses TRBV6-5 and TRBJ2-3; 7 bases agree with TRBD2. The V segment lost 1 base and the J segment 13 bases; nucleotides outside the gene matches: 5. The CDR3 has 12 amino acids. The germline V gene encodes CDR1 MNHEY and CDR2 SVGAGI.

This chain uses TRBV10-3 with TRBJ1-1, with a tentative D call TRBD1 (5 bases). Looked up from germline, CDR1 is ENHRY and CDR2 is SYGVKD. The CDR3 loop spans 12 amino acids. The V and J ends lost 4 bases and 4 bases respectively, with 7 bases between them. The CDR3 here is CAISVGGTEAFF. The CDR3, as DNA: TGTGCCATCAGTGTGGGGGGCACTGAAGCTTTCTTT.

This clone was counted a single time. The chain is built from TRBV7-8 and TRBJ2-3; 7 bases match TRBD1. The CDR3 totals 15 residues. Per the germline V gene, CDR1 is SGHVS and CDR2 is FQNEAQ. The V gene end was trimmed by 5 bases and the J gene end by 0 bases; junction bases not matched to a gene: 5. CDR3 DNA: TGTGCCAGCAGCCCACGACAGGGCAGCACAGATACGCAGTATTTT. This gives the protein CASSPRQGSTDTQYF.

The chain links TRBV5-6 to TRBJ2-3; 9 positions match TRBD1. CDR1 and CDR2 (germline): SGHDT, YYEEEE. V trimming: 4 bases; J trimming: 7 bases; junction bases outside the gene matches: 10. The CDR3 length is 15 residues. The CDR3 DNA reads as TGTGCCAGCAGCCTCTCGGACAGGGGAGGAAATACGCAGTATTTT. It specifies CASSLSDRGGNTQYF.

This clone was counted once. The DNA of the CDR3 is TGTGCCAGCTCACCGAGACTAGCGGGGGCCGGCACAGATACGCAGTATTTT. This sequence encodes CASSPRLAGAGTDTQYF. This chain connects TRBV18 to TRBJ2-3, with 12 bases identical to TRBD2. The CDR3 contains 17 residues. The V segment lost 3 bases and the J segment 1 base; nucleotides outside the gene matches: 5. The germline CDR1 and CDR2 sequences are KGHSH and LQKENI.

The DNA of the CDR3 is TGTGCCAGCAGCTTATTTGCCGGGGGAAGGGCTAATCAGCCCCAGCATTTT. Its protein product is CASSLFAGGRANQPQHF. The rearrangement uses TRBV7-2 and TRBJ1-5, with D possibly matching TRBD1 (5 bases). With 2 bases removed from V and 4 bases from J, the gap between germline ends came to 18 bases. Germline lookup yields CDR1 SGHTA and CDR2 FQGNSA. There are 17 residues in the CDR3.

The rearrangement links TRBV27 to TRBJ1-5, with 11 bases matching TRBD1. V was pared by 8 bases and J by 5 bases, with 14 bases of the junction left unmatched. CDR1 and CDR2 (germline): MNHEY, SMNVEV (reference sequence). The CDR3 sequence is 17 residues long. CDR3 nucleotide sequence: TGTGCCAGCCGGGGACAGGGGGATAACGGATACTATCAGCCCCAGCATTTT. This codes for CASRGQGDNGYYQPQHF.

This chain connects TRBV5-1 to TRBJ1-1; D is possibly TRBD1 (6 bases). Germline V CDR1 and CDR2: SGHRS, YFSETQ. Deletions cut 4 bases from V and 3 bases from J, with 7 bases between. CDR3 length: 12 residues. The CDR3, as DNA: TGCGCCAGCAGCGCAGGGGACACTGAAGCTTTCTTT. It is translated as CASSAGDTEAFF.

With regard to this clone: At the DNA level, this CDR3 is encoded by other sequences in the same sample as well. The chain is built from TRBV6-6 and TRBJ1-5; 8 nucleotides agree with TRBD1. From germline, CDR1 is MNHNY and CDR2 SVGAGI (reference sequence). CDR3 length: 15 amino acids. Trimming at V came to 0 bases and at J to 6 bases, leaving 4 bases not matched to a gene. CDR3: CASSYSGRGRQPQHF. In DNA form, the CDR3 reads TGTGCCAGCAGTTACTCCGGCAGGGGGCGTCAGCCCCAGCATTTT.

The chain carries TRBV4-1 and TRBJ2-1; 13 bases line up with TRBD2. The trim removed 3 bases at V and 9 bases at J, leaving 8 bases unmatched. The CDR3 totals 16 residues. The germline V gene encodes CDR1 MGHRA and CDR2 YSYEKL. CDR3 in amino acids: CASSHETSGGPTEQFF. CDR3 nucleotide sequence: TGCGCCAGCAGCCACGAGACTAGCGGGGGGCCAACTGAGCAGTTCTTC.

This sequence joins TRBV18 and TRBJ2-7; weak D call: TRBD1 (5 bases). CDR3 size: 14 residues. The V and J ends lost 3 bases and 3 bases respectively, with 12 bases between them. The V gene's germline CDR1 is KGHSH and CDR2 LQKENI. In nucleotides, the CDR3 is TGTGCCAGCTCACCTGGAATCAGGGACTACGAGCAGTACTTC. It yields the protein CASSPGIRDYEQYF.

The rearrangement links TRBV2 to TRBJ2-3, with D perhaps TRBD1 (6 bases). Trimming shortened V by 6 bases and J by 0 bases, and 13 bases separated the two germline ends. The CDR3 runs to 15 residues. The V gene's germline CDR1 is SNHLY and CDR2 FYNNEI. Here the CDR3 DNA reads TGTGCCAGCAGCCCTGGACAGAAAAGCACAGATACGCAGTATTTT. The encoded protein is CASSPGQKSTDTQYF.

The CDR3 bases are TGCGCCAGCAGCCAGTGGACAGCGAACACTGAAGCTTTCTTT. It encodes CASSQWTANTEAFF. V usage is TRBV4-3 and J usage is TRBJ1-1; TRBD1 is a possible D gene (6 bases). Trimming took 3 bases from V and 1 from J, leaving 9 bases between them. The CDR3 runs 14 residues. Germline values: CDR1 LGHNA, CDR2 YSLEER.

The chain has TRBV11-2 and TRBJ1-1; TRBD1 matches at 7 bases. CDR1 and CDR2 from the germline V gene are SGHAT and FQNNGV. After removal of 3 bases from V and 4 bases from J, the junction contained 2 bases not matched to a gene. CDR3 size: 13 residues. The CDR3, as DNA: TGTGCCAGCAGCTTTAGGGACAGCACTGAAGCTTTCTTT. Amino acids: CASSFRDSTEAFF.

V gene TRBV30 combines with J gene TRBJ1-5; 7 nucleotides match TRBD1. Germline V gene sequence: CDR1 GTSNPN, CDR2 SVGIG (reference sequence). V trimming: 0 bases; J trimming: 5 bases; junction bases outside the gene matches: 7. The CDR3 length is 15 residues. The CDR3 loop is CAWSVPRQGHQPQHF. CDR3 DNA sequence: TGTGCCTGGAGTGTCCCCAGACAGGGCCATCAGCCCCAGCATTTT.

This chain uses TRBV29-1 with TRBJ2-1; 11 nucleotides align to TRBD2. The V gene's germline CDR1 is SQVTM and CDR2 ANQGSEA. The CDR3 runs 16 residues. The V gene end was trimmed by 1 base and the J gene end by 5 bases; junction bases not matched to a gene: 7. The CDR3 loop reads CSVEGLAGGRDNEQFF. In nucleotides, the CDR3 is TGCAGCGTTGAAGGGCTAGCGGGGGGCCGCGACAATGAGCAGTTCTTC.

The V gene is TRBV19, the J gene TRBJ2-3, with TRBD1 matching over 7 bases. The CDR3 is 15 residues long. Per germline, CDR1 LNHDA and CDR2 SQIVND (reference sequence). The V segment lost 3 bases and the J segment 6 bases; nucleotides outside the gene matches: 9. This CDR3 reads CASSIRAGGMDTQYF. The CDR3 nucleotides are TGTGCCAGTAGTATCAGGGCAGGGGGTATGGATACGCAGTATTTT.

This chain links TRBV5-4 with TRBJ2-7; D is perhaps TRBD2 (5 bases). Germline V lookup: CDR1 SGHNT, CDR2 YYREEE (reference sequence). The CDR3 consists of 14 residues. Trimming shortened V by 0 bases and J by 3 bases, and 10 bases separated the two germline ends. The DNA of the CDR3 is TGTGCCAGCAGCTTGGCCGGGGATTACTACGAGCAGTACTTC. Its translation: CASSLAGDYYEQYF.

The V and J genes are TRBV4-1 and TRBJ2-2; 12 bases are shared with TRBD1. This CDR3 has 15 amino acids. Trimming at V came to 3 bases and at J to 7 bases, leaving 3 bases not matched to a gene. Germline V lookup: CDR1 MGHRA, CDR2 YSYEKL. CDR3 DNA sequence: TGCGCCAGCAGCCAGGGACAGGGGGCTTTCGGGGAGCTGTTTTTT. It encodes CASSQGQGAFGELFF.